One sample yielded the 18 T cell receptor beta chains listed below, sequenced in a study of T cells in Graves' hyperthyroidism and ophthalmopathy. RNA transcripts gave rise to amplified TCR beta CDR3 regions. HTBI primers were employed in a first-round RT-PCR of the TCR CDR3. Using its own MiXCR run on the multiplex PCR reads, TCRdb lists one record per CDR3 protein. In the table there are 490,000 or so distinct CDR3 sequences, approximately 16% of which are singletons. Sample: blood. Receptors were obtained from a woman aged 25 to 45 with Graves' ophthalmopathy.

CDR3 amino acids: CASSLSGGVGTDTQYF. CDR3 nucleotides: TGCGCCAGCAGCCTAAGCGGGGGCGTAGGCACAGATACGCAGTATTTT. The chain uses TRBV4-3 and TRBJ2-3, with 8 bases that match TRBD2. Germline values: CDR1 LGHNA, CDR2 YSLEER. The CDR3 length is 16 residues. Trimming took 4 bases from V and 1 from J; bases not matched to a gene: 7.

The V call is TRBV11-2, the J call TRBJ1-1, with TRBD1 as a possible D gene (6 bases). Germline V gives CDR1 SGHAT, CDR2 FQNNGV. This CDR3 spans 16 amino acids. With 1 base removed from V and 5 bases from J, the gap between germline ends came to 17 bases. The CDR3 DNA is TGTGCCAGCAGCTTAGGGGGGGGGGCGAGTAGAACTGAAGCTTTCTTT. Protein sequence: CASSLGGGASRTEAFF.

A single count supports this clonotype. The V gene is TRBV6-1, the J gene TRBJ2-4, with TRBD2 as a possible D gene (6 bases). Between the trimmed V and J ends, which lost 7 bases and 7 bases, there was a span of 17 bases. The CDR3 covers 14 residues. Germline V gene data show CDR1 as MNHNS and CDR2 as SASEGT. CDR3 loop: CASMGEVDANIQYF. CDR3 DNA: TGTGCCAGCATGGGGGAGGTGGATGCGAACATTCAGTACTTC.

This sequence joins TRBV4-3 and TRBJ1-2; possibly TRBD1 for D (6 bases). The CDR3 has 16 residues. V lost 0 bases to trimming and J lost 4 bases, with 15 bases between them. CDR1 is LGHNA and CDR2 is YSLEER in the germline V gene. CDR3 sequence reads: CASSQDRTDNGYGYTF. The CDR3 region has the DNA TGCGCCAGCAGCCAAGATAGGACAGACAATGGCTATGGCTACACCTTC.

Regarding this clonotype: One junction end disagrees with the germline gene, perhaps due to a read error. This chain connects TRBV5-1 to TRBJ2-1; possibly TRBD2 for D (6 bases). Germline assignment: CDR1 SGHRS and CDR2 YFSETQ. CDR3 size: 14 residues. CDR3 DNA: TGCGCCAGCAGCTCGGGGGTCTCCTACACTGAGCAGTTCTTC. Residues: CASSSGVSYTEQFF.

A few counts support this clonotype. Here the CDR3 DNA reads TGTGCCAGCAGCTCCACTAACCCCGGGGAGCTGTTTTTT. Translating gives CASSSTNPGELFF. V and J are TRBV7-2 and TRBJ2-2; D gene unclear. Per the germline V gene, CDR1 is SGHTA and CDR2 is FQGNSA. CDR3 size: 13 residues. V was pared by 4 bases and J by 6 bases, with 9 bases between.

This clonotype has at least ten counts. The CDR3 DNA reads TGTGCCAGCAGTACAAGGGGGACAGGTCCTTCCAGCTCCTACAATGAGCAGTTCTTC. The encoded protein is CASSTRGTGPSSSYNEQFF. V usage is TRBV27 and J usage is TRBJ2-1; 8 nucleotides align to TRBD1. Germline V gene data show CDR1 as MNHEY and CDR2 as SMNVEV (reference sequence). Trimming took 5 bases from V and 0 from J; bases not matched to a gene: 15. The CDR3 loop spans 19 amino acids.

This clonotype was recorded only once. This rearrangement joins TRBV6-9 to TRBJ2-1, with unresolved D. CDR3 size: 13 residues. In germline, CDR1 is MNHGY, CDR2 SVAAGI. V was cut by 3 bases and J by 9 bases, with 12 bases left in between. The CDR3 protein is CASSYLEPPEQFF. The CDR3 nucleotides read TGTGCCAGCAGTTACTTAGAGCCCCCTGAGCAGTTCTTC.

This chain links TRBV29-1 with TRBJ2-7; possibly TRBD1 or TRBD2 for D (5 bases each). The V gene's germline CDR1 is SQVTM and CDR2 ANQGSEA. CDR3 length: 14 residues. V lost 6 bases, J lost 7 bases, and 22 bases lay in between. The CDR3 coding sequence is TGCAGCGTCTCTTCCGCGGGCAGGGTGGAAGAGCAGTACTTC. It translates to CSVSSAGRVEEQYF.

This clonotype was counted between two and nine times. The chain recombines TRBV7-8 with TRBJ2-2; 9 bases are shared with TRBD2. V was pared by 0 bases and J by 2 bases, with 7 bases of the junction left unmatched. There are 18 residues in the CDR3. Germline CDR1 and CDR2: SGHVS and FQNEAQ. In DNA, the CDR3 is TGTGCCAGCAGCTTAGCGTTCCTAGCGGGGTCAAACACCGGGGAGCTGTTTTTT. It codes for CASSLAFLAGSNTGELFF.

The genes are TRBV28 and TRBJ2-3; 10 bases align to TRBD2. The CDR3 runs 17 residues. V dropped 4 bases and J dropped 1; count of bases not matched to a gene: 8. Germline CDR1 and CDR2: MDHEN and SYDVKM. CDR3 in DNA: TGTGCCAGCAGTTCCCCGGCTAGCGGGAGTGGCACAGATACGCAGTATTTT. It specifies CASSSPASGSGTDTQYF.

Remarks on this clonotype: At one of its ends the junction is not consistent with the germline gene, which may arise from a read error. The chain links TRBV7-9 to TRBJ2-7; possible D gene TRBD1, 6 bases. The germline V gene encodes CDR1 SEHNR and CDR2 FQNEAQ (reference sequence). This CDR3 contains 14 residues. The CDR3 loop is CASSPGTQPYERYF. The DNA of the CDR3 is TGTGCCAGCAGCCCCGGGACACAACCCTACGAGCGGTACTTC.

Details on this clonotype: No conserved phenylalanine or tryptophan is present at the end of the CDR3, so a read error is the likely explanation. The rearrangement links TRBV3-1 to TRBJ2-6; no clear D gene. Germline assignment: CDR1 LGHDT and CDR2 YNNKEL (reference sequence). This CDR3 has 16 residues. The CDR3, as DNA: TGTGCCAGCAGGCAAGTAGGAATCTCTGGGGCCAACGTCCTGACTTCC. Encoded protein: CASRQVGISGANVLTS.

The CDR3 region has the DNA TGTGCCAGCAGTAAACTAGCGGGGAGGGGTGGAGATACGCAGTATTTT. This sequence encodes CASSKLAGRGGDTQYF. V is TRBV6-1 and J is TRBJ2-3, with 10 nucleotides matching TRBD2. Germline V gene sequence: CDR1 MNHNS, CDR2 SASEGT. V shed 5 bases and J 5 bases; nucleotides not matched to a gene: 10. This CDR3 region has 16 residues.

This clonotype was picked up a small number of times. The rearrangement links TRBV6-2 or TRBV6-3 to TRBJ2-7; D might be TRBD2 (5 bases). CDR1 is MNHEY, CDR2 SVGEGT, per germline. This CDR3 is 14 amino acids long. The V gene lost 6 bases and the J gene lost 1 base, with 13 bases spanning the gap. CDR3 nucleotides: TGTGCCAGCAGGAAATGGACGGGATCCTACGAGCAGTACTTC. Translating it yields CASRKWTGSYEQYF.

This clonotype was picked up a small number of times. Here the CDR3 DNA reads TGCAGTGCTACGCCGGGACAGGGTTGGTCTAGTGAAAAACTGTTTTTT. It is translated as CSATPGQGWSSEKLFF. The chain links TRBV20-1 to TRBJ1-4; 9 nucleotides match TRBD1. Germline CDR1 reads DFQATT; CDR2 reads SNEGSKA (reference sequence). The CDR3 runs to 16 residues. V lost 4 bases to trimming and J lost 7 bases; unmatched junction nucleotides: 13.

A remark on this clonotype: A clone one base away is much larger, so this may be a read error. The V gene is TRBV7-9, the J gene TRBJ2-1; D may be TRBD1 or TRBD2 (7 bases each). The CDR3 sequence is 15 residues long. Germline V lookup: CDR1 SEHNR, CDR2 FQNEAQ (reference sequence). Trimming shortened V by 3 bases and J by 10 bases, and 19 bases separated the two germline ends. CDR3 protein: CASSLGRDRTYEQFF. In nucleotides, the CDR3 is TGTGCCAGCAGCTTGGGGAGGGACAGAACCTACGAGCAGTTCTTC. Full variable domain (missing parts from reference TRBV7-9 and TRBJ2-1): DTGVSQNPRHKITKRGQNVTFRCDPISEHNRLYWYRQTLGQGPEFLTYFQNEAQLEKSRLLSDRFSAERPKGSFSTLEIQRTEQGDSAMYLCASSLGRDRTYEQFFGPGTRLTVL.

This sequence joins TRBV7-9 and TRBJ2-5; 9 bases fit TRBD1. Germline trimming cut 4 bases from V and 1 base from J; bases unmatched to any gene: 1. The germline gives CDR1 SEHNR, CDR2 FQNEAQ (reference sequence). This CDR3 is 14 amino acids long. DNA for the CDR3: TGTGCCAGCAGCTGGACAGGGGTCCAAGAGACCCAGTACTTC. Amino acids: CASSWTGVQETQYF.